This note documents a single T cell receptor beta chain sequence. No antigen is known for it. All CD3G-deficient patients showed autoimmunity, more severe in two. Patients aged 2 to 39 years had fewer naive and more memory CD4+ and CD8+ T cells. Amplification used 52 TRBV primers and 13 TRBJ primers. The assay was immunoSEQ multiplex PCR, and TCRdb's table has in-frame clones only and misses some. The data contain some 17,000 clones, 92% of them singletons. CDR3 size: 15 residues. CDR1 is MNHNY, CDR2 SVGAGI, per germline (reference sequence). Trimming cost V 1 base and J 0 bases, with 10 bases left between them. These data come from a study of regulatory T cells. Study-wide findings and caveats: Shannon entropy was nonsignificantly lower in patient CD8+ T cells than control CD8+ cells. Skewed V and J usage and few unique V-J pairs marked patient repertoires, most in Tregs.

The sequenced sample consisted of CD8+ T cells sorted from blood. This chain links TRBV6-6 with TRBJ2-7; weak D call: TRBD1 (7 bases). This receptor was identified in a person aged 18 to 35 with CD3G deficiency. In DNA form, the CDR3 reads TGTGCCAGCAGTTACTGGAGGGACAGCTCCTACGAGCAGTACTTC. Its protein is CASSYWRDSSYEQYF.